Listed below are T cell receptor beta chains from one sample, sequenced in a study of T cell responses to AZD1222 COVID-19 vaccine. Method: immunoSEQ multiplex PCR; TCRdb's copy keeps in-frame clones and lacks some. The sample lists 150,000 or so clones, about 89% seen once, with 3.8% in the top ten. This specimen consisted of peripheral blood, obtained 28 days after the second AZD1222 dose. The receptors were gathered from an adult who received the AZD1222 COVID-19 vaccine. The CDR3 runs from the conserved cysteine through the conserved F or W. A D gene is named only where the DNA matches it firmly. A clone size is listed for some rows: how often the clone was seen (once, few, many), or a class if it is expanded.

-	TRBJ2-4	once	TRBV27	14	TGTGCCAGCAGTACGGACAGAAACAAAAACATTCAGTACTTC	CASSTDRNKNIQYF
TRBD2	TRBJ2-7	-	TRBV5-1	15	TGCGCCAGCAGCGGGGGACTAGCGGGAACCTACGAGCAGTACTTC	CASSGGLAGTYEQYF
TRBD2	TRBJ2-1	once	TRBV5-6	16	TGTGCCAGCGGGACCCCGGGGGGGAGCTCCTACAATGAGCAGTTCTTC	CASGTPGGSSYNEQFF
TRBD1	TRBJ2-5	-	TRBV15	18	TGTGCCACCAGCAGAGCACGACGGGACAGGGGGTACCAAGAGACCCAGTACTTC	CATSRARRDRGYQETQYF
-	TRBJ2-7	once	TRBV5-6	14	TGTGCCAGCAGCTTAAGGGGGGGTCAGCACGAGCAGTACTTC	CASSLRGGQHEQYF
-	TRBJ1-2	-	TRBV5-1	18	TGCGCCAGCACCCTAGGGCCGTCAGGGAAGGGTCTGGGGTATGGCTACACCTTC	CASTLGPSGKGLGYGYTF
-	TRBJ1-2	-	TRBV5-5	12	TGTGCCAGCAGCTTGGTGCAGATTGGCTACACCTTC	CASSLVQIGYTF
TRBD2	TRBJ2-5	-	TRBV3-1/TRBV3-2	17	TGTGCCAGCAGCCAAGATGGTTTCGGGGGGGCGAGAGGGACCCAGTACTTC	CASSQDGFGGARGTQYF
-	TRBJ1-3	-	TRBV30	12	TGTGCCTGGAACTCAGGAGGAAACACCATATATTTT	CAWNSGGNTIYF
-	TRBJ1-6	-	TRBV6-6	15	TGTGCCAGCATCGCCGGGGCCCTTTTGGGTTCACCCCTCCACTTT	CASIAGALLGSPLHF
-	TRBJ1-2	-	TRBV27	13	TGTGCCAGCAGTCCCCGGGATAACTATGGCTACACCTTC	CASSPRDNYGYTF
-	TRBJ2-1	-	TRBV18	17	TGTGCCAGCTCACCGTCGGCAAGCGGTTCAACCTACAATGAGCAGTTCTTC	CASSPSASGSTYNEQFF
-	TRBJ1-1	-	TRBV29-1	13	TGCAGCGTCCGACCTCGGATGAACACTGAAGCTTTCTTT	CSVRPRMNTEAFF
TRBD2	TRBJ2-7	-	TRBV4-2	15	TGTGCCAGCAGCCAAGTAGGCGGGGGGGACTACGAGCAGTACTTC	CASSQVGGGDYEQYF
-	TRBJ1-2	-	TRBV10-2	11	TGCGCCAGCAGTGAGTCGTTCGGCTACACCTTC	CASSESFGYTF
TRBD2	TRBJ2-1	-	TRBV19	16	TGTGCCAGTAGTACCGCCCTGGCGGGAGTGGTTAATGAGCAGTTCTTC	CASSTALAGVVNEQFF
-	TRBJ1-2	once	TRBV9	14	TGTGCCAGCAGCACAAGGGGGACGGATTATGGCTACACCTTC	CASSTRGTDYGYTF
-	TRBJ2-5	-	TRBV7-2	16	TGTGCCAGCAGCTTAAGGCTTACAGGGAGGGGAGAGACCCAGTACTTC	CASSLRLTGRGETQYF
-	TRBJ1-1	-	TRBV10-2	14	TGCGCCAGCAGTGAGATCAGGGAGAACACTGAAGCTTTCTTT	CASSEIRENTEAFF
-	TRBJ2-7	-	TRBV20-1	12	TGCAGTGCCAGTCGCGGAGTCTACGAGCAGTACTTC	CSASRGVYEQYF
-	TRBJ1-1	-	TRBV12-3/TRBV12-4	11	TGTGCCAGTAGACAGACCACTGAAGCTTTCTTT	CASRQTTEAFF
-	TRBJ1-4	-	TRBV30	14	TGTGCCTACTTAATGACCCGAGAAGGGGAAAAACTGTTTTTT	CAYLMTREGEKLFF
-	TRBJ1-4	few	TRBV7-2	14	TGTGCCAGCAGCCTACGGGGGGCGCGGGAAAAACTGTTTTTT	CASSLRGAREKLFF